This TCR beta chain originates from a study of a mutant IDH1 vaccine in newly diagnosed glioma. About the research overall: In weeks 1, 3, 5, 7, 11, 15, 19 and 23, patients were immunized, eight times in all.

As regards this clone: Its antigen is undetermined.

As to time point: week 5, during vaccination. What each vaccine dose contained was 300 ug of mutant IDH1 20-mer peptide, accompanied by topical imiquimod. This table comes from immunoSEQ multiplex PCR, and its TCRdb copy is limited to in-frame clones, with some not included. The sample lists around 52,000 clones, 78% occurring once. This CDR3 has 18 residues. Germline CDR1 is SEHNR and CDR2 is FQNEAQ (reference sequence). Trimming took 5 bases from V and 0 from J, leaving 22 bases between them. The genes are TRBV7-9 and TRBJ1-2; D is possibly TRBD1 (5 bases). This clonotype originated in a woman aged 35 to 49 with glioma. Here the sequenced sample was PBMCs, taken from a glioma patient whose treatment included an IDH1 peptide vaccine. This CDR3 reads CASSLGAGGSRANYGYTF. DNA for the CDR3: TGTGCCAGCAGCCTCGGGGCAGGAGGGTCCCGAGCTAACTATGGCTACACCTTC.